The 6 T cell receptor beta chains below come from one sample, sequenced in a study of control samples from healthy donors and cancer patients. Method: immunoSEQ multiplex PCR; TCRdb's copy keeps in-frame clones and lacks some. The repertoire holds about 140,000 clones, with about 90% as singletons. Material: blood. The receptors stem from a man younger than 35 in good health.

This clone showed up just once. The J gene is TRBJ2-4, the V gene TRBV6-4, with D possibly TRBD2 on 6 matching bases. CDR3 length: 15 residues. Trimming left V 10 bases short and J 0 bases short, with 16 bases between. Germline CDR1 is MRHNA and CDR2 is SNTAGT. The CDR3 loop reads CATSGRFLAKNIQYF. The CDR3 DNA sequence: TGTGCCACTAGTGGGAGGTTTTTAGCCAAAAACATTCAGTACTTC.

The rearrangement uses TRBV7-3 and TRBJ1-1; D unresolved. Germline V gene lookup returns CDR1 SGHTA and CDR2 FQGTGA. V dropped 0 bases and J dropped 1 base, with 3 bases sitting between them. This CDR3 spans 13 amino acids. CDR3 in amino acids: CASSLTWNTEAFF. CDR3 coding DNA: TGTGCCAGCAGCTTAACCTGGAACACTGAAGCTTTCTTT. Full variable domain (missing parts from reference TRBV7-3 and TRBJ1-1): GAGVSQTPSNKVTEKGKYVELRCDPISGHTALYWYRQSLGQGPEFLIYFQGTGAADDSGLPNDRFFAVRPEGSVSTLKIQRTERGDSAVYLCASSLTWNTEAFFGQGTRLTVV.

The rearrangement joins TRBV7-2 to TRBJ2-3; TRBD2 agrees at 10 bases. This CDR3 is 16 amino acids long. Germline CDR1 reads SGHTA; CDR2 reads FQGNSA. The J segment lost 6 bases and the V segment lost 5 bases, leaving 11 bases of the junction unmatched. The CDR3 reads CASSLAQLAGSDTQYF. In DNA form, the CDR3 reads TGTGCCAGCAGCCTTGCACAACTAGCGGGGAGTGATACGCAGTATTTT. Full variable domain (missing parts from reference TRBV7-2 and TRBJ2-3): GAGVSQSPSNKVTEKGKDVELRCDPISGHTALYWYRQSLGQGLEFLIYFQGNSAPDKSGLPSDRFSAERTGGSVSTLTIQRTQQEDSAVYLCASSLAQLAGSDTQYFGPGTRLTVL.

The chain carries TRBV5-1 and TRBJ1-5; 8 bases match TRBD1. Germline loops: CDR1 SGHRS, CDR2 YFSETQ. The V and J ends lost 4 bases and 1 base, in that order; junction bases with no gene match: 4. This CDR3 region has 15 residues. The DNA for the CDR3 is TGCGCCAGCAGCGTAGGACAGGGCAGCAATCAGCCCCAGCATTTT. Encoded protein: CASSVGQGSNQPQHF.

The chain employs TRBV28 and TRBJ2-2, with 7 nucleotides matching TRBD1. J was trimmed by 3 bases and V by 3 bases; bases with no gene match: 7. CDR1 is MDHEN, CDR2 SYDVKM, per germline. CDR3 length: 16 residues. The CDR3 reads CASSLNRGRDTGELFF. The CDR3 nucleotides are TGTGCCAGCAGTTTGAACAGGGGACGGGACACCGGGGAGCTGTTTTTT.

The chain links TRBV11-2 to TRBJ1-4; D remains unclear. V lost 1 base, J lost 7 bases, and 10 bases lay in between. The germline V gene encodes CDR1 SGHAT and CDR2 FQNNGV. The CDR3 totals 14 residues. The CDR3 is CASSLGGGFEKLFF. The CDR3 nucleotides are TGTGCCAGCAGCTTAGGAGGCGGGTTTGAAAAACTGTTTTTT.